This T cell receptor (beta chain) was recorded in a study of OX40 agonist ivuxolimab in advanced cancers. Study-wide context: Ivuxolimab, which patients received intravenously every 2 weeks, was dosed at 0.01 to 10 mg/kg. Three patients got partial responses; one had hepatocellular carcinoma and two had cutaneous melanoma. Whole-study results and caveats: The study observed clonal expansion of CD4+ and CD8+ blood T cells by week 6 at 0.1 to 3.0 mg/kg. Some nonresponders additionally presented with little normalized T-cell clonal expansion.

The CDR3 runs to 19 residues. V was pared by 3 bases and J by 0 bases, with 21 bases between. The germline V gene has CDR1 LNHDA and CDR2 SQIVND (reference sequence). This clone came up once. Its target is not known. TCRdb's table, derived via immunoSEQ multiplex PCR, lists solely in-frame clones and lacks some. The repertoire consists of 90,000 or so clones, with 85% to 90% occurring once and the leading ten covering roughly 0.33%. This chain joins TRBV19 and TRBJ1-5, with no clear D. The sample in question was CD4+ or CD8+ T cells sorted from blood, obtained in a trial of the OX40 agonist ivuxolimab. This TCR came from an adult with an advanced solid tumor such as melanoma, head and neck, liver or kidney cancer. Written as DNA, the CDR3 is TGTGCCAGTAGTATTATCTGGGTTGGATTAAAGTATAGCAATCAGCCCCAGCATTTT. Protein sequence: CASSIIWVGLKYSNQPQHF.